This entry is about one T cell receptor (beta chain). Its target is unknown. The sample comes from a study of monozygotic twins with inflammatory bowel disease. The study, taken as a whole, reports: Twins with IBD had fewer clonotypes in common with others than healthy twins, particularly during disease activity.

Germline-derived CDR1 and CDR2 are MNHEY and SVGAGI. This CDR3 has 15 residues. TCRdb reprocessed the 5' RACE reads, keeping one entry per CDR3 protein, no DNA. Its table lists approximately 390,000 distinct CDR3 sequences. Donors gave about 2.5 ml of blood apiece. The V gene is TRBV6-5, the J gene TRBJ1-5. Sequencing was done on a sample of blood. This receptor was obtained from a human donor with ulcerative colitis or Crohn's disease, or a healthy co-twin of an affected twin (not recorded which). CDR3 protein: CASSYKSLSNQPQHF.